This note documents a single T cell receptor (beta chain) sequence. These data originate in a study of blood T cell repertoires in COVID-19. Turning to the study itself: Donors in the United States, Italy and Spain gave samples during acute or convalescent COVID-19.

Trimming cost V 10 bases and J 4 bases, with 15 bases left between them. CDR1 and CDR2 (germline): MNHEY, SMNVEV (reference sequence). The CDR3 sequence is 13 residues long. The assay was immunoSEQ multiplex PCR, and TCRdb's table has in-frame clones only and misses some. Among 110,000 or so clones listed, roughly nine tenths were seen once. Sequencing used peripheral blood. The chain employs TRBV27 and TRBJ2-3; D is possibly TRBD2 (6 bases). The receptor was derived from a man between 65 and 80 years old who had recovered from COVID-19. The CDR3 bases are TGTGCCACGCGGGTTTGGGGGGCAGATACGCAGTATTTT. Amino acids: CATRVWGADTQYF.